These 7 T cell receptor beta chains came from one sample sequenced in a study of T cell responses to AZD1222 COVID-19 vaccine. The protocol was immunoSEQ multiplex PCR, while the TCRdb copy is restricted to in-frame clones and leaves out a portion. The sample shows about 54,000 clones, roughly nine tenths of them seen only once. The sample consisted of peripheral blood, taken on day 0 of AZD1222 vaccination. These receptors all stem from an adult in good health.

The rearrangement links TRBV20-1 to TRBJ2-7; D remains unclear. This CDR3 spans 10 amino acids. Looked up from germline, CDR1 is DFQATT and CDR2 is SNEGSKA (reference sequence). Trimming shortened V by 3 bases and J by 5 bases, and 5 bases separated the two germline ends. In DNA, the CDR3 is TGCAGTGCTAGCCGAGACGAGCAGTACTTC. It is translated as CSASRDEQYF.

This sequence joins TRBV19 and TRBJ2-1; TRBD2 matches 10 bases. Germline loops: CDR1 LNHDA, CDR2 SQIVND (reference sequence). The CDR3 length is 18 residues. V dropped 7 bases and J dropped 2; count of bases not matched to a gene: 14. The DNA for the CDR3 is TGTGCCAGTACCCTTTCCCCTCTAGCGGGAGTCGCCTACAATGAGCAGTTCTTC. Amino acid sequence: CASTLSPLAGVAYNEQFF.

V usage is TRBV7-3 and J usage is TRBJ2-1; 11 bases are a match to TRBD2. The CDR3 is made up of 15 amino acids. Germline CDR1 reads SGHTA; CDR2 reads FQGTGA. After removal of 5 bases from V and 7 bases from J, the junction contained 7 bases not matched to a gene. CDR3 sequence: CASSQQTSGMNEQFF. The DNA of the CDR3 is TGTGCCAGCAGCCAGCAGACTAGCGGGATGAATGAGCAGTTCTTC. Full variable domain (outside the CDR3, taken from reference TRBV7-3 and TRBJ2-1): GAGVSQTPSNKVTEKGKYVELRCDPISGHTALYWYRQSLGQGPEFLIYFQGTGAADDSGLPNDRFFAVRPEGSVSTLKIQRTERGDSAVYLCASSQQTSGMNEQFFGPGTRLTVL.

The genes are TRBV15 and TRBJ1-2, with a possible D match to TRBD1 (5 bases). Germline CDR1 reads LNHNV; CDR2 reads YYDKDF (reference sequence). The V end lost 0 bases, the J end lost 6 bases, and 11 bases lay between the germline ends. The CDR3 contains 14 residues. For the CDR3, the DNA is TGTGCCACCAGCAGAGACAGGGTCAGCCATGGCTACACCTTC. Translation: CATSRDRVSHGYTF. Variable domain in full (rest from reference TRBV15 and TRBJ1-2): DAMVIQNPRYQVTQFGKPVTLSCSQTLNHNVMYWYQQKSSQAPKLLFHYYDKDFNNEADTPDNFQSRRPNTSFCFLDIRSPGLGDTAMYLCATSRDRVSHGYTFGSGTRLTVV.

V gene TRBV28 combines with J gene TRBJ2-1; D is perhaps TRBD2 (5 bases). The CDR3 totals 15 residues. Germline lookup yields CDR1 MDHEN and CDR2 SYDVKM. V lost 3 bases and J 5 bases, leaving 14 bases between the germline ends. CDR3 protein: CASSFGGSSHNEQFF. The CDR3 DNA is TGTGCCAGCAGTTTCGGCGGGTCGTCCCACAATGAGCAGTTCTTC.

Concerning this clone itself: Germline and junction disagree at one end, which may indicate a read error. The J gene is TRBJ2-7, the V gene TRBV20-1; 9 bases match TRBD1. The CDR3 is 13 residues long. CDR1 is DFQATT, CDR2 SNEGSKA, per germline (reference sequence). CDR3 nucleotide sequence: TGCAGTGCTAGTACAGGGGGCTCCGACGAGCAGTACTTC. Its translation is CSASTGGSDEQYF.

The genes are TRBV6-6 and TRBJ1-2; TRBD1 matches 7 bases. Germline V gene sequence: CDR1 MNHNY, CDR2 SVGAGI (reference sequence). The CDR3 length is 14 residues. The trim removed 5 bases at V and 7 bases at J, leaving 10 bases unmatched. The CDR3 region has the DNA TGTGCCAGCAGTCCCCGCGAAGGGGGCAGTGGCTACACCTTC. Protein sequence: CASSPREGGSGYTF.